These 9 T cell receptor beta chains were all obtained from the same sample, sequenced in a study of T cells in Graves' hyperthyroidism and ophthalmopathy. Researchers amplified the TCR beta CDR3 regions from RNA transcripts. The study used the HTBI primer set for a first-round RT-PCR of the TCR CDR3. A single record per CDR3 protein comes from TCRdb applying MiXCR to the multiplex PCR reads. Among some 400,000 distinct CDR3 sequences, under 20% were seen once, and the ten largest hold around 3.4%. The sample was blood. The receptors were sampled from a young woman with Graves' hyperthyroidism.

This clonotype was observed a handful of times. The V call is TRBV19, the J call TRBJ1-5; D gene uncertain. Germline CDR1 is LNHDA and CDR2 is SQIVND (reference sequence). Trimming stripped 4 bases from V and 0 bases from J, with 7 bases between. The length of the CDR3 is 14 residues. The CDR3 loop is CASSRRISNQPQHF. In DNA form, the CDR3 reads TGTGCCAGTAGTAGGCGGATTAGCAATCAGCCCCAGCATTTT.

The sample holds many counts of this clonotype. The chain is built from TRBV15 and TRBJ2-7; 8 bases fit TRBD1. Germline V gene lookup returns CDR1 LNHNV and CDR2 YYDKDF (reference sequence). There are 18 residues in the CDR3. Trimming took 3 bases from V and 4 from J; bases not matched to a gene: 17. CDR3 sequence: CATSRYHRDRGLEYEQYF. The CDR3 bases are TGTGCCACCAGCAGGTACCATCGTGACAGGGGATTGGAATACGAGCAGTACTTC.

The V gene is TRBV12-3 or TRBV12-4, the J gene TRBJ1-1, with D perhaps matching TRBD1 (5 bases). The V end was cut by 7 bases, the J end by 5 bases, with 17 bases between. This CDR3 has 14 residues. As DNA, the CDR3 is TGTGCCAGCACAAATCTGGGGGGTGGGACTGAAGCTTTCTTT. The encoded protein is CASTNLGGGTEAFF.

This clonotype was seen ten or more times. This chain connects TRBV6-5 to TRBJ2-2, with 16 bases lining up with TRBD2. CDR1 and CDR2 from the germline V gene are MNHEY and SVGAGI. This CDR3 has 17 amino acids. The trim removed 7 bases at V and 1 base at J, leaving 3 bases unmatched. The DNA of the CDR3 is TGTGCCAGCATCGGGACTAGCGGGGGGGGGAACACCGGGGAGCTGTTTTTT. It yields the protein CASIGTSGGGNTGELFF.

This clonotype was recorded only once. Possible read error: a much larger clone is one base away. In nucleotides, the CDR3 is TGCGCCAGCATCCCAACTAGCGGGGGGGAAGAGACCCAGTACTTC. It yields the protein CASIPTSGGEETQYF. V is TRBV5-1 and J is TRBJ2-5, with 13 bases aligning to TRBD2. Germline CDR1 is SGHRS and CDR2 is YFSETQ. CDR3 length: 15 residues. V was clipped by 6 bases and J by 3 bases; unmatched bases: 5.

This clonotype was found a few times. One base away lies a much larger clone, so this may be a sequencing read error. Because it lacks the conserved phenylalanine or tryptophan at the end, this CDR3 is likely a read error. The chain is built from TRBV12-3 or TRBV12-4 and TRBJ1-2; 8 bases agree with TRBD1. J was trimmed by 8 bases and V by 5 bases; bases with no gene match: 10. CDR3 length: 14 residues. This CDR3 is CASSPYRQGSGYTY. DNA for the CDR3: TGTGCCAGCAGTCCCTACCGACAGGGGAGCGGCTACACCTAC.

V gene TRBV27 combines with J gene TRBJ2-2, with D maybe TRBD2 (6 bases). The CDR3 consists of 18 residues. The V gene lost 2 bases and the J gene lost 4 bases, with 20 bases spanning the gap. Looked up from germline, CDR1 is MNHEY and CDR2 is SMNVEV (reference sequence). The DNA of the CDR3 is TGTGCCAGCAGTTTACCGGGGGAAGGGCGGTTCCGCACCGGGGAGCTGTTTTTT. Translating gives CASSLPGEGRFRTGELFF.

This clonotype appeared many times. This chain uses TRBV7-8 with TRBJ2-7; no clear D gene. The germline CDR1 and CDR2 sequences are SGHVS and FQNEAQ. Trimming left V 5 bases short and J 4 bases short, with 12 bases between. The CDR3 consists of 13 residues. CDR3 DNA sequence: TGTGCCAGCAGCGTTTCCTTGGCTTACGAGCAGTACTTC. Protein product: CASSVSLAYEQYF.

This clonotype was detected ten times or more. The gene calls are TRBV28 and TRBJ2-7, with a weak D call TRBD2 (6 bases). CDR1 and CDR2 from the germline V gene are MDHEN and SYDVKM. The CDR3 covers 16 residues. V gave up 8 bases and J gave up 3 bases, with 23 bases separating them. CDR3 coding DNA: TGTGCCAGCTTCAGTACTAGCCCTAGGGATATCTACGAGCAGTACTTC. It encodes CASFSTSPRDIYEQYF.